This T cell receptor beta chain emerged from a study of CD8 T cells in ankylosing spondylitis. General study points: Relatively rare in peripheral blood, disease-linked clones were also CD8+. Reportedly, significant enrichment of disease-linked clones occurred in matched ankylosing spondylitis synovial fluid. A motif in TCR beta, a set of fewer than ten highly homologous variants, appeared characteristic of ankylosing spondylitis blood.

This clonotype was recorded at least ten times. Its antigen is not identified. The CDR3 contains 12 residues. Trimming took off 3 bases at V and 8 bases at J, with 13 bases between the two ends. Germline-derived CDR1 and CDR2 are DFQATT and SNEGSKA (reference sequence). TCRdb reprocessed the 5' RACE reads via MiXCR and lists one record per CDR3 protein. The table has hundreds of thousands of distinct CDR3 sequences, roughly 26% seen once. The sample consisted of blood, either unsorted or a sorted T cell fraction (not recorded which). J is TRBJ1-2 and V is TRBV20-1, with a weak D call TRBD1 (6 bases). This receptor was obtained from a male donor with ankylosing spondylitis or in good health (not recorded which). Here the CDR3 DNA reads TGCAGTGCTAGCCCAGGGGTCGGAGGCTACACCTTC. Translation gives CSASPGVGGYTF.